The clone carrying this T cell receptor (beta chain) has a count of ten or more. The target antigen is unknown. These data belong to a study of response to subunit inactivated influenza vaccine. The germline V and J ends were trimmed by 4 bases and 10 bases, with 19 bases remaining between them. Per germline, CDR1 MNHEY and CDR2 SVGAGI. The CDR3 totals 14 residues. General observations from the study: Authors suggested each seasonal influenza vaccination recruits few new T cells.

TCRdb itself ran the RT-PCR reads through MiXCR, one entry per CDR3 protein. The sample includes about 480,000 distinct CDR3 sequences, about 10% seen only once; the top ten take approximately 12%. This clonotype originated in a man aged 50 to 59 who received an inactivated influenza vaccine. The chain couples TRBV6-5 to TRBJ1-1; weak D call: TRBD1 (5 bases). This sample comprised PBMCs from blood, obtained about 40 days after vaccination. In nucleotides, the CDR3 is TGTGCCAGCAGTTGGTATCTAGGCCGGGACGGAGCTTTCTTT. It yields the protein CASSWYLGRDGAFF.